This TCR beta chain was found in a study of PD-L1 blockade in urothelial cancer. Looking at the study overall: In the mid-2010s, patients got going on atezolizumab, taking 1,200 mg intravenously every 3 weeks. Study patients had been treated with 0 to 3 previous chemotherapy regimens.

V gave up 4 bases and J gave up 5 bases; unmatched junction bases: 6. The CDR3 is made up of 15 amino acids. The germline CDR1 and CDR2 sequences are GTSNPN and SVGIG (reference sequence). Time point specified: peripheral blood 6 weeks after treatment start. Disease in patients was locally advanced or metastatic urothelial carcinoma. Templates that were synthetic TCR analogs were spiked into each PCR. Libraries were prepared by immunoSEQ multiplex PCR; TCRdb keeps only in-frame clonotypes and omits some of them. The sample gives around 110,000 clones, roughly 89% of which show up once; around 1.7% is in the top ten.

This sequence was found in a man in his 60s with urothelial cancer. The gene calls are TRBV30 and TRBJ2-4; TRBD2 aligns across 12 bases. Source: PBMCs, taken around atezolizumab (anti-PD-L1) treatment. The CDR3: CAWTSGRAHENIQYF. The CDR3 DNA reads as TGTGCCTGGACTAGCGGGAGGGCCCATGAAAACATTCAGTACTTC.